Listed below are T cell receptor beta chains from one sample, sequenced in a study of shared clonotypes between healthy human individuals. Profiled with immunoSEQ multiplex PCR; TCRdb holds only in-frame clones, not every one. The sample yields approximately 2.1 million clones, 80% to 95% seen once. Source material: naive CD4+ T cells from PBMCs. The source of these receptors is a man younger than 35 in good health. Some clones in this sample may be carry-over from other donors' samples. CDR3s include the opening cysteine and the closing phenylalanine or tryptophan. Fields, in order: CDR3 DNA, CDR3 protein, clone size, D gene, V gene, J gene. A D gene is named only where the DNA matches it firmly. Some rows mark clone size as missing; the rest say once, few, many or name a class of expanded clone.

CDR3 DNA: TGCAGCGTTGGGGGACACTCTCAAGAGACCCAGTACTTC; CDR3 protein: CSVGGHSQETQYF; clone size: .; D gene: .; V gene: TRBV29-1; J gene: TRBJ2-5
CDR3 DNA: TGCGCCAGCAGCCCGCTCGCGAGGGGCCAGGGGGAGCAGTTCTTC; CDR3 protein: CASSPLARGQGEQFF; clone size: .; D gene: .; V gene: TRBV5-1; J gene: TRBJ2-1
CDR3 DNA: TGTGCCAGCAAAGCGGGAGGGCTGCCCGGGGCCCAGTACTTC; CDR3 protein: CASKAGGLPGAQYF; clone size: .; D gene: TRBD2; V gene: TRBV28; J gene: TRBJ2-5
CDR3 DNA: TGTGCCAGCAGTTACTCGAGACAGAGCAATCAGCCCCAGCATTTT; CDR3 protein: CASSYSRQSNQPQHF; clone size: .; D gene: .; V gene: TRBV6-6; J gene: TRBJ1-5
CDR3 DNA: TGTGCCAGCTCACCAGAGGTAAATCAGCCCCAGCATTTT; CDR3 protein: CASSPEVNQPQHF; clone size: .; D gene: .; V gene: TRBV18; J gene: TRBJ1-5
CDR3 DNA: TGTGCCAGTAACCGCGGGACTGAGCCTTCGGAGCAGTACTTC; CDR3 protein: CASNRGTEPSEQYF; clone size: .; D gene: .; V gene: TRBV19; J gene: TRBJ2-7
CDR3 DNA: TGTGCCAGCAGTGAACCGACGTTCAACGAGCAGTACTTC; CDR3 protein: CASSEPTFNEQYF; clone size: once; D gene: .; V gene: TRBV25-1; J gene: TRBJ2-7
CDR3 DNA: TGTGCCAGTAATAATCTCGGTGGGGACTATGGCTACACCTTC; CDR3 protein: CASNNLGGDYGYTF; clone size: once; D gene: .; V gene: TRBV19; J gene: TRBJ1-2
CDR3 DNA: TGTGCCAGCAGCGTAGAACCATCCGGGGCCCAGCATTTT; CDR3 protein: CASSVEPSGAQHF; clone size: .; D gene: .; V gene: TRBV9; J gene: TRBJ1-5
CDR3 DNA: TGTGCCAGCAGGGTAGCGGGAAAGTATATTGAGCAGTTCTTC; CDR3 protein: CASRVAGKYIEQFF; clone size: .; D gene: TRBD2; V gene: TRBV28; J gene: TRBJ2-1
CDR3 DNA: TGTGCCAGCTCCCCCAGGGGCGAGCAGTACTTC; CDR3 protein: CASSPRGEQYF; clone size: once; D gene: .; V gene: TRBV18; J gene: TRBJ2-7
CDR3 DNA: TGTGCCTGGAGTGTACAGGGGGCGACTGAAGCTTTCTTT; CDR3 protein: CAWSVQGATEAFF; clone size: .; D gene: TRBD1; V gene: TRBV30; J gene: TRBJ1-1
CDR3 DNA: TGTGCCAGCAGCTTGGGACAGGGATACTACGAGCAGTACTTC; CDR3 protein: CASSLGQGYYEQYF; clone size: .; D gene: TRBD1; V gene: TRBV5-8; J gene: TRBJ2-7
CDR3 DNA: TGTGCTAGTGGTTTGGCAAGGAATGAAAAACTGTTTTTT; CDR3 protein: CASGLARNEKLFF; clone size: .; D gene: .; V gene: TRBV12-5; J gene: TRBJ1-4
CDR3 DNA: TGTGCCAGCAGTACCGGGACAGCGCCTTATACGCAGTATTTT; CDR3 protein: CASSTGTAPYTQYF; clone size: .; D gene: TRBD1; V gene: TRBV2; J gene: TRBJ2-3
CDR3 DNA: TGTGCCAGCAAGACGGGGATGAACACTGAAGCTTTCTTT; CDR3 protein: CASKTGMNTEAFF; clone size: few; D gene: .; V gene: TRBV2; J gene: TRBJ1-1
CDR3 DNA: TGTGCCAGCAGCCGGAGGCAGGTGGGCACTGAAGCTTTCTTT; CDR3 protein: CASSRRQVGTEAFF; clone size: .; D gene: .; V gene: TRBV7-9; J gene: TRBJ1-1
CDR3 DNA: TGTGCCAGCAGCGTATTAGCGGGAGGGGAAGATACGCAGTATTTT; CDR3 protein: CASSVLAGGEDTQYF; clone size: .; D gene: TRBD2; V gene: TRBV9; J gene: TRBJ2-3
CDR3 DNA: TGTGCCAGCAGCTTAGCCCTCGACAGGGGTGGGAATGGCTACACCTTC; CDR3 protein: CASSLALDRGGNGYTF; clone size: .; D gene: TRBD1; V gene: TRBV7-9; J gene: TRBJ1-2
CDR3 DNA: TGTGCCAGCAATGTGGAGGGCAGGGGGGCCCAGTACTTC; CDR3 protein: CASNVEGRGAQYF; clone size: .; D gene: .; V gene: TRBV25-1; J gene: TRBJ2-5
CDR3 DNA: TGCGCCAGCAGCTTGGGTTTGCCAGGCGGAGATACGCAGTATTTT; CDR3 protein: CASSLGLPGGDTQYF; clone size: .; D gene: .; V gene: TRBV5-1; J gene: TRBJ2-3
CDR3 DNA: TGTGCCAGCAGGGCCCTTAATGAAAAACTGTTTTTT; CDR3 protein: CASRALNEKLFF; clone size: .; D gene: .; V gene: TRBV6-1; J gene: TRBJ1-4
CDR3 DNA: TGTGCCAGCTCACCACAGGGGCGGCCCCAAGAGACCCAGTACTTC; CDR3 protein: CASSPQGRPQETQYF; clone size: .; D gene: .; V gene: TRBV18; J gene: TRBJ2-5
CDR3 DNA: TGTGCCAGCAGCACGGGATTCAATGAAAAACTGTTTTTT; CDR3 protein: CASSTGFNEKLFF; clone size: .; D gene: .; V gene: TRBV7-7; J gene: TRBJ1-4
CDR3 DNA: TGCGCCAGCAGCCAAGATCAGCCCCAAAGCGCAACGGTCCTCGAGCAGTACTTC; CDR3 protein: CASSQDQPQSATVLEQYF; clone size: .; D gene: .; V gene: TRBV4-1; J gene: TRBJ2-7
CDR3 DNA: TGTGCCATCATACTGGGACAGTTCACAGATACGCAGTATTTT; CDR3 protein: CAIILGQFTDTQYF; clone size: .; D gene: TRBD1; V gene: TRBV6-1; J gene: TRBJ2-3
CDR3 DNA: TGCAGCGTTGTGGGAGAGGAAAAACTGTTTTTT; CDR3 protein: CSVVGEEKLFF; clone size: .; D gene: .; V gene: TRBV29-1; J gene: TRBJ1-4
CDR3 DNA: TGTGCCAGCAGCATGGGGACACCCACAGATACGCAGTATTTT; CDR3 protein: CASSMGTPTDTQYF; clone size: .; D gene: .; V gene: TRBV11-2; J gene: TRBJ2-3